Below, 26 T cell receptor beta chains from the same sample are listed, as sequenced in a study of blood T cell repertoires in COVID-19. Using immunoSEQ multiplex PCR, the repertoire was profiled, and TCRdb retains in-frame clones only, with some absent. Of about 280,000 clones listed, almost 85% are singletons. The sample comprised peripheral blood. The receptors were gathered from a man in his forties or fifties with active or convalescent COVID-19.

The chain recombines TRBV7-8 with TRBJ2-2, with D unresolved. Per the germline V gene, CDR1 is SGHVS and CDR2 is FQNEAQ. The CDR3 contains 14 residues. Trimming removed 0 bases from V and 2 bases from J, with 4 bases in between. The CDR3 sequence: CASSLALNTGELFF. DNA of the CDR3: TGTGCCAGCAGCTTAGCGCTAAACACCGGGGAGCTGTTTTTT.

Comments on this clone: Different DNA sequences within this sample yield the same CDR3. The V call is TRBV9, the J call TRBJ1-5, with 9 bases lining up with TRBD1. CDR3 length equals 14 residues. V was clipped by 2 bases and J by 4 bases; unmatched bases: 1. Germline V lookup: CDR1 SGDLS, CDR2 YYNGEE. The CDR3 sequence: CASSVGQGNQPQHF. The CDR3 region has the DNA TGTGCCAGCAGCGTCGGACAGGGGAATCAGCCCCAGCATTTT. The variable domain in full, completed from reference TRBV9 and TRBJ1-5, reads DSGVTQTPKHLITATGQRVTLRCSPRSGDLSVYWYQQSLDQGLQFLIQYYNGEERAKGNILERFSAQQFPDLHSELNLSSLELGDSALYFCASSVGQGNQPQHFGDGTRLSIL.

The chain carries TRBV6-5 and TRBJ2-7, with D tentatively TRBD2 (5 bases). This CDR3 contains 14 residues. Trimming pared 2 bases from V and 7 bases from J, leaving 15 bases between. Germline V gene data show CDR1 as MNHEY and CDR2 as SVGAGI. CDR3: CASSYGLRGREQYF. The CDR3 DNA reads TGTGCCAGCAGTTACGGGCTTCGGGGAAGAGAGCAGTACTTC.

J is TRBJ2-1 and V is TRBV27; D perhaps matches TRBD2 (6 bases). The V end was cut by 3 bases, the J end by 7 bases, with 13 bases between. Germline lookup yields CDR1 MNHEY and CDR2 SMNVEV (reference sequence). The CDR3 is 14 amino acids. This CDR3 is CASSLGGTGNEQFF. CDR3 sequence (DNA): TGTGCCAGCAGTTTGGGGGGAACGGGAAATGAGCAGTTCTTC.

This clone was counted once. This chain joins TRBV18 and TRBJ1-2; D unclear. Germline loops: CDR1 KGHSH, CDR2 LQKENI. The CDR3 sequence is 17 residues long. The ends were cut back, 1 base at V and 4 bases at J, with 19 bases in the middle. The CDR3 spells CASSPRSEVVTAYGYTF. The CDR3 region has the DNA TGTGCCAGCTCACCACGGTCGGAGGTCGTCACCGCCTATGGCTACACCTTC.

The rearrangement links TRBV2 to TRBJ1-5; 7 bases map to TRBD1. The CDR3 is made up of 14 amino acids. The germline V gene encodes CDR1 SNHLY and CDR2 FYNNEI. V lost 4 bases and J lost 4; bases outside the gene matches: 4. The CDR3 loop reads CASSVMTGNQPQHF. The CDR3, as DNA: TGTGCCAGCAGTGTCATGACAGGGAATCAGCCCCAGCATTTT.

The chain is built from TRBV10-3 and TRBJ2-7; TRBD1 matches at 8 bases. The CDR3 sequence is 14 residues long. Germline V gene data show CDR1 as ENHRY and CDR2 as SYGVKD. V lost 3 bases, J lost 2 bases, and 3 bases stayed unmatched. This chain's CDR3 is CAISEDRGPYEQYF. The CDR3 coding sequence is TGTGCCATCAGTGAAGACAGGGGCCCCTACGAGCAGTACTTC.

This sequence joins TRBV12-3 or TRBV12-4 and TRBJ2-7; 8 bases line up with TRBD2. Trimming at V came to 2 bases and at J to 6 bases, leaving 3 bases not matched to a gene. The length of the CDR3 is 13 residues. CDR3 in amino acids: CASSLRSGGEQYF. The CDR3 region has the DNA TGTGCCAGCAGTTTACGGAGCGGGGGCGAGCAGTACTTC.

The gene calls are TRBV6-6 and TRBJ2-5; the match to TRBD1 covers 9 bases. The CDR3 is made up of 17 amino acids. Germline-derived CDR1 and CDR2 are MNHNY and SVGAGI (reference sequence). Trimming cost V 5 bases and J 4 bases; bases outside gene matches: 14. The chain's CDR3 is CASSLGTGNRGGETQYF. The CDR3 nucleotides read TGTGCCAGCAGTCTCGGGACAGGGAACCGGGGCGGAGAGACCCAGTACTTC.

The J gene is TRBJ1-5, the V gene TRBV7-8; tentative D call: TRBD1 (6 bases). CDR1 and CDR2 (germline): SGHVS, FQNEAQ. V was pared by 5 bases and J by 4 bases, with 15 bases between. CDR3 length: 15 residues. CDR3 loop: CASSPPKGGNQPQHF. In DNA form, the CDR3 reads TGTGCCAGCAGCCCCCCTAAGGGGGGGAATCAGCCCCAGCATTTT. Looking up the rest from reference TRBV7-8 and TRBJ1-5 gives the full variable domain: GAGVSQSPRYKVAKRGQDVALRCDPISGHVSLFWYQQALGQGPEFLTYFQNEAQLDKSGLPSDRFFAERPEGSVSTLKIQRTQQEDSAVYLCASSPPKGGNQPQHFGDGTRLSIL.

The J gene is TRBJ1-5, the V gene TRBV7-9, with D possibly being TRBD1 (5 bases). The CDR3 is 13 amino acids. CDR1 is SEHNR and CDR2 is FQNEAQ in the germline V gene (reference sequence). Trimming took 1 base from V and 10 from J, leaving 11 bases between them. The CDR3 sequence: CASSLEGRGPQHF. CDR3 nucleotide sequence: TGTGCCAGCAGCTTAGAAGGAAGGGGACCCCAGCATTTT.

The chain carries TRBV2 and TRBJ1-6; no definite D call. Trimming pared 3 bases from V and 7 bases from J, leaving 7 bases between. The CDR3 covers 13 residues. The germline CDR1 and CDR2 sequences are SNHLY and FYNNEI. The CDR3 sequence is CASSDIMNSPLHF. The CDR3 DNA sequence: TGTGCCAGCAGTGACATCATGAATTCACCCCTCCACTTT.

The chain employs TRBV30 and TRBJ1-1; 7 bases map to TRBD1. This CDR3 contains 13 residues. With V trimmed by 1 base and J by 6 bases, 5 bases remained unmatched. In germline, CDR1 is GTSNPN, CDR2 SVGIG (reference sequence). CDR3 in amino acids: CAWSGQGKAEAFF. Written as DNA, the CDR3 is TGTGCCTGGAGTGGACAGGGCAAGGCTGAAGCTTTCTTT.

This chain links TRBV2 with TRBJ1-2; D gene ambiguous. This CDR3 comprises 11 residues. Germline V gene sequence: CDR1 SNHLY, CDR2 FYNNEI. With 7 bases removed from V and 2 bases from J, the gap between germline ends came to 5 bases. CDR3: CASTGNYGYTF. The CDR3, as DNA: TGTGCCAGCACGGGAAACTATGGCTACACCTTC.

V is TRBV7-6 and J is TRBJ2-7; TRBD2 matches 8 bases. The germline CDR1 and CDR2 sequences are SGHVS and FNYEAQ. There are 16 residues in the CDR3. The V gene end was trimmed by 1 base and the J gene end by 0 bases; junction bases not matched to a gene: 5. The CDR3 bases are TGTGCCAGCAGCTTAGAGATAGCGGGAAGCTCCTACGAGCAGTACTTC. Translation gives CASSLEIAGSSYEQYF. Full variable domain (missing parts from reference TRBV7-6 and TRBJ2-7): GAGVSQSPRYKVTKRGQDVALRCDPISGHVSLYWYRQALGQGPEFLTYFNYEAQQDKSGLPNDRFSAERPEGSISTLTIQRTEQRDSAMYRCASSLEIAGSSYEQYFGPGTRLTVT.

V is TRBV6-6 and J is TRBJ2-1, with 8 nucleotides matching TRBD2. CDR3 length: 15 residues. Germline lookup yields CDR1 MNHNY and CDR2 SVGAGI (reference sequence). V dropped 2 bases and J dropped 5; count of bases not matched to a gene: 5. CDR3 residues: CASSYMVAGNNEQFF. The CDR3 nucleotides are TGTGCCAGCAGTTACATGGTAGCGGGAAACAATGAGCAGTTCTTC.

The table lists this clone with a count of one. The chain has TRBV5-1 and TRBJ2-1, with unresolved D. Trimming stripped 0 bases from V and 0 bases from J, with 7 bases between. The CDR3 has 15 amino acids. The germline CDR1 and CDR2 sequences are SGHRS and YFSETQ. CDR3 in amino acids: CASSLVPGSYNEQFF. CDR3 nucleotide sequence: TGCGCCAGCAGCTTGGTACCCGGCTCCTACAATGAGCAGTTCTTC.

The rearrangement links TRBV5-1 to TRBJ2-7, with 12 nucleotides matching TRBD2. This CDR3 contains 15 residues. In germline, CDR1 is SGHRS, CDR2 YFSETQ. V shed 1 base and J 2 bases; nucleotides not matched to a gene: 1. CDR3 nucleotide sequence: TGCGCCAGCAGCTTGTGGACTAGCGGGGCCTACGAGCAGTACTTC. Its translation is CASSLWTSGAYEQYF.

The gene calls are TRBV7-2 and TRBJ2-2; 11 positions agree with TRBD2. The V and J ends lost 4 bases and 6 bases, in that order; junction bases with no gene match: 7. There are 16 residues in the CDR3. Germline CDR1 SGHTA, CDR2 FQGNSA. CDR3 sequence reads: CASSSNSGRAAGELFF. CDR3 DNA: TGTGCCAGCAGCTCTAATAGCGGGAGGGCGGCCGGGGAGCTGTTTTTT.

The chain uses TRBV18 and TRBJ2-1, with TRBD2 identical over 11 bases. The CDR3 is 22 residues long. Germline V lookup: CDR1 KGHSH, CDR2 LQKENI. J lost 2 bases, V lost 3 bases, and 21 bases had no gene match. CDR3 amino acids: CASSPYTYVQLAGVSPYNEQFF. The CDR3 bases are TGTGCCAGCTCACCTTATACCTATGTCCAACTAGCGGGAGTAAGTCCCTACAATGAGCAGTTCTTC.

The chain recombines TRBV14 with TRBJ1-2; no definite D call. The CDR3 has 12 amino acids. Trimming removed 0 bases at V and 5 bases at J, with 4 bases between. Per the germline V gene, CDR1 is SGHDN and CDR2 is FVKESK. The CDR3 nucleotides are TGTGCCAGCAGCCAAGATAGTTATGGCTACACCTTC. Translated, it gives CASSQDSYGYTF.

The chain carries TRBV4-1 and TRBJ2-5; D might be TRBD2 (7 bases). Trimming cost V 4 bases and J 0 bases, with 15 bases left between them. This CDR3 spans 16 amino acids. CDR1 and CDR2 from the germline V gene are MGHRA and YSYEKL. The CDR3 sequence is CASSPRGAGYQETQYF. The CDR3 DNA is TGCGCCAGCAGCCCCAGGGGAGCGGGGTACCAAGAGACCCAGTACTTC.

The sample holds a few counts of this clone. J is TRBJ2-2 and V is TRBV2; weak D call: TRBD1 (5 bases). This CDR3 has 15 residues. From germline, CDR1 is SNHLY and CDR2 FYNNEI. The ends were cut back, 3 bases at V and 0 bases at J, with 8 bases in the middle. The CDR3 sequence: CASSDWTTNTGELFF. CDR3 coding DNA: TGTGCCAGCAGTGACTGGACAACGAACACCGGGGAGCTGTTTTTT.

The chain links TRBV18 to TRBJ2-2; perhaps TRBD2 as D (6 bases). V dropped 5 bases and J dropped 8 bases, with 12 bases sitting between them. From germline, CDR1 is KGHSH and CDR2 LQKENI. The CDR3 totals 13 residues. CDR3 sequence reads: CASSTGLVGELFF. In nucleotides, the CDR3 is TGTGCCAGCTCAACGGGACTCGTGGGGGAGCTGTTTTTT.

The CDR3 protein is CASSISSGTGVGELFF. The CDR3 nucleotides read TGTGCCAGTAGTATTTCTTCCGGGACAGGGGTCGGGGAGCTGTTTTTT. The chain combines TRBV19 with TRBJ2-2; 10 bases map to TRBD1. V shed 3 bases, J shed 7 bases, and the junction held 8 bases outside the gene matches. The CDR3 sequence is 16 residues long. Germline assignment: CDR1 LNHDA and CDR2 SQIVND (reference sequence).

The CDR3 loop reads CASSHRNRGLQETQYF. DNA for the CDR3: TGTGCCAGCAGCCATCGAAACAGGGGGCTGCAAGAGACCCAGTACTTC. The chain carries TRBV3-1 (or the pseudogene TRBV3-2) and TRBJ2-5, with TRBD1 identical over 9 bases. Losses at the gene ends were 3 bases for V and 2 bases for J; bases not matched to a gene: 7. The CDR3 totals 16 residues. CDR1 LGHDT and CDR2 YNNKEL come from the germline V gene (reference sequence).